Presented here are 9 T cell receptor beta chains from one specimen sequenced in a study of graft-versus-host responses after intestinal transplantation. Measured with immunoSEQ multiplex PCR; TCRdb has only the in-frame clones, and not every one. The table records around 88,000 clones, around 90% of them present only once. These receptors lack a known antigen. This material consisted of unstimulated CD8+ T cells sorted from spleen or lymph node cells, taken before transplant. Receptors were obtained from a human donor who was the organ donor for an intestinal transplant.

The V and J genes are TRBV10-2 and TRBJ2-2; D gene uncertain. Germline V gene lookup returns CDR1 WSHSY and CDR2 SAAADI. Trimming stripped 5 bases from V and 7 bases from J, with 2 bases between. The CDR3 spans 10 residues. The CDR3 DNA reads as TGCGCCAGCAGTAACGGGGAGCTGTTTTTT. Its translation: CASSNGELFF.

The chain joins TRBV5-8 to TRBJ2-5; D uncertain. Trimming took 1 base from V and 5 from J, leaving 21 bases between them. The CDR3 has 17 residues. Germline loops: CDR1 SGHTS, CDR2 YDEGEE. CDR3 DNA: TGTGCCAGCAGCTTGCCCTTCGGATCTACTGGATGGGAGACCCAGTACTTC. It yields the protein CASSLPFGSTGWETQYF.

This chain links TRBV2 with TRBJ1-4, with no clear D. CDR1 is SNHLY, CDR2 FYNNEI, per germline. V was cut by 5 bases and J by 5 bases, with 12 bases left in between. This CDR3 spans 14 amino acids. For the CDR3, the DNA is TGTGCCAGCAGTCCACCGACGGGGAATGAAAAACTGTTTTTT. It is translated as CASSPPTGNEKLFF.

This sequence joins TRBV6-1 and TRBJ1-2, with D possibly being TRBD1 (6 bases). CDR3 length equals 12 residues. Trimming pared 8 bases from V and 7 bases from J, leaving 14 bases between. In germline, CDR1 is MNHNS, CDR2 SASEGT. CDR3 DNA sequence: TGTGCCAGCTCTCGGGGGCGGTTTGGCTACACCTTC. Protein: CASSRGRFGYTF.

Written as DNA, the CDR3 is TGCAGCGTTGAGTCGGGCACTTTCACTGAAGCTTTCTTT. Translation: CSVESGTFTEAFF. The chain joins TRBV29-1 to TRBJ1-1; D not resolved. The CDR3 is 13 residues long. Looked up from germline, CDR1 is SQVTM and CDR2 is ANQGSEA. Trimming stripped 3 bases from V and 4 bases from J, with 12 bases between.

The chain joins TRBV7-3 to TRBJ2-1; D is undetermined. The CDR3 loop spans 15 amino acids. The germline gives CDR1 SGHTA, CDR2 FQGTGA. V lost 5 bases and J lost 0, with 11 bases in between. CDR3 residues: CASSPHRDSYNEQFF. The CDR3 region has the DNA TGTGCCAGCAGCCCCCACAGAGACTCCTACAATGAGCAGTTCTTC.

The chain recombines TRBV5-6 with TRBJ1-5; D remains unclear. The CDR3 extends over 12 amino acids. Trimming pared 3 bases from V and 3 bases from J, leaving 4 bases between. CDR1 and CDR2 from the germline V gene are SGHDT and YYEEEE. The CDR3 here is CASSSLNQPQHF. CDR3 sequence (DNA): TGTGCCAGCAGCTCGCTCAATCAGCCCCAGCATTTT.

The chain joins TRBV7-7 to TRBJ2-7; D is ambiguous. The CDR3 runs 15 residues. The V end was cut by 1 base, the J end by 0 bases, with 10 bases between. Per the germline V gene, CDR1 is SSHAT and CDR2 is FNYEAQ (reference sequence). CDR3 loop: CASSLGRSSSYEQYF. Here the CDR3 DNA reads TGTGCCAGCAGCTTAGGACGTTCGAGCTCCTACGAGCAGTACTTC.

The genes are TRBV2 and TRBJ1-4, with D perhaps matching TRBD1 (5 bases). The V and J ends lost 6 bases and 7 bases respectively, with 15 bases between them. Germline V lookup: CDR1 SNHLY, CDR2 FYNNEI. The CDR3 is 14 residues long. The CDR3 coding sequence is TGTGCCAGCAGCAATCCCGGGACCTCTGAAAAACTGTTTTTT. Protein: CASSNPGTSEKLFF.